A selection of T cell receptor beta chains follows, all from one sample in a study of blood T cells in healthy people across ages. TCRdb redid the calling of the 5' RACE reads with MiXCR, one entry per CDR3 protein. The data contain about 670,000 distinct CDR3 sequences, approximately 52% of them singletons. The sample comprised blood. These receptors were collected from a woman aged 80 or over in good health. CDR3s include the opening cysteine and the closing phenylalanine or tryptophan. The order of the fields is D gene, J gene, V gene, clone size, CDR3 DNA, CDR3 protein. D genes are given only for firm matches. The listing skips clone size in some rows; elsewhere it reads once, few, many or a size class.

>NA|TRBJ1-1|TRBV29-1|few
TGCAGCGTTGGATGGGGGAGCTCGAACACTGAAGCTTTCTTT
CSVGWGSSNTEAFF
>TRBD1|TRBJ1-6|TRBV29-1|NA
TGCAGCGCCAAAGGACAGGGAGCTTCACCCCTCCACTTT
CSAKGQGASPLHF
>NA|TRBJ2-1|TRBV28|many
TGTGCCAGCAGTTTCGGGGGCGCAAGGGAGCAGTTCTTC
CASSFGGAREQFF
>NA|TRBJ2-4|TRBV18|NA
TGTGCCAGCTCACTCATGGCGGTAGCCAAAAACATTCAGTACTTC
CASSLMAVAKNIQYF
>TRBD1|TRBJ1-2|TRBV6-5|once
TGTGCCAGCAGTTACATGACAGGGGGCTCATATGGCTACACCTTC
CASSYMTGGSYGYTF
>TRBD1|TRBJ1-2|TRBV29-1|NA
TGCAGCGTTGAAGAGTCGATTGGGCAGGGGGGGTCCTCTGGCTACACCTTC
CSVEESIGQGGSSGYTF
>NA|TRBJ1-2|TRBV30|NA
TGTGCCTGGAGCGTCAAGTATCGGGGCTTGCATGGCTACACCTTC
CAWSVKYRGLHGYTF
>NA|TRBJ2-3|TRBV9|many
TGTGCCAGCAGCCCTCCAGGAACAGGCCGCACAGATACGCAGTATTTT
CASSPPGTGRTDTQYF
>TRBD1|TRBJ2-5|TRBV10-1|NA
TGCGCCAGCAGCGCCCACGGGACAGGGGGAGAGACCCAGTACTTC
CASSAHGTGGETQYF
>TRBD1|TRBJ2-1|TRBV12-5|few
TGTGCTACGGGACAGGAGCTCGGAGAGCAGTTCTTC
CATGQELGEQFF
>TRBD2|TRBJ2-3|TRBV18|NA
TGTGCCAGCTCACCATCCTTGACTTTAGCGGGGGGACGCACAGATACGCAGTATTTT
CASSPSLTLAGGRTDTQYF
>TRBD2|TRBJ2-2|TRBV27|few
TGTGCCAGCAAAGGAGTGGGAGGGCTGGTTACAACCGGGGAGCTGTTTTTT
CASKGVGGLVTTGELFF
>TRBD2|TRBJ2-5|TRBV2|NA
TGTGCCTGCACCGGGACTAGGCAAGAGACCCAGTACTTC
CACTGTRQETQYF
>NA|TRBJ2-3|TRBV4-1|NA
TGCGCCAGCAGCCGGTTAGGGAATCAGTATTTT
CASSRLGNQYF
>NA|TRBJ2-2|TRBV24-1|NA
TGTGCCACCAGTGATTTCGGCCCGGCCACCGGGGAGCTGTTTTTT
CATSDFGPATGELFF
>NA|TRBJ2-3|TRBV30|NA
TGTGCCTGGGGGGAGAGGGCAGATACGCAGTATTTT
CAWGERADTQYF
>NA|TRBJ2-1|TRBV10-3|NA
TGTGCCATCAAGGGACCCCCGGATGAGCAGTTCTTC
CAIKGPPDEQFF
>NA|TRBJ1-1|TRBV25-1|NA
TGTGCCGGCAGAGGGCACACTGAAGCTTTCTTT
CAGRGHTEAFF
>TRBD2|TRBJ2-5|TRBV27|NA
TGTGCCAGCAGTTTAAGCGGGAGTATTTTGGAGACCCAGTACTTC
CASSLSGSILETQYF
>NA|TRBJ1-4|TRBV7-2|NA
TGTGCCAGCAGCCCTGTAAGCAAAGGTGTTGGTGAAAAACTGTTTTTT
CASSPVSKGVGEKLFF
>NA|TRBJ1-1|TRBV18|NA
TGTGCCAGCTCACCACAGGACAGCTTAAACACTGAAGCTTTCTTT
CASSPQDSLNTEAFF
>TRBD1|TRBJ1-2|TRBV4-1|NA
TGCGCCAGCAGCCAACGACAGGGGGCCACGAACCACTATGGCTACACCTTC
CASSQRQGATNHYGYTF
>NA|TRBJ2-3|TRBV25-1|few
TGTGCCAGCCGCTCTACACAGAGATATACGCAGTATTTT
CASRSTQRYTQYF
>TRBD1|TRBJ2-7|TRBV6-2/TRBV6-3|many
TGTGCCAGCAGCAGGACAGGGGTGAACGAGCAGTACTTC
CASSRTGVNEQYF
>NA|TRBJ2-7|TRBV20-1|NA
TGCAGTGCTAGTGCCTCGGCCCTCGGCGAGCAGTACTTC
CSASASALGEQYF
>NA|TRBJ2-2|TRBV7-9|few
TGTGCCAGCAGCTTAGATTCTCAACCCGACACCGGGGAGCTGTTTTTT
CASSLDSQPDTGELFF
>NA|TRBJ2-3|TRBV7-6|NA
TGTGCCAGCGGCAGGGCGAAGTACACAGATACGCAGTATTTT
CASGRAKYTDTQYF
>TRBD2|TRBJ2-3|TRBV5-1|once
TGCGCCACTAGCGGGCCTAGCACAGATACGCAGTATTTT
CATSGPSTDTQYF
>NA|TRBJ2-5|TRBV2|NA
TGTGCCAGCAGTGATGGGTGGGGAGAGACCCAGTACTTC
CASSDGWGETQYF
>NA|TRBJ1-2|TRBV10-1|NA
TGCGCCAGCAGTGACGGGGCTGGGTATGGCTACACCTTC
CASSDGAGYGYTF
>NA|TRBJ2-1|TRBV3-1|many
TGTGCCAGCAGCCAAAGGGACTGGGAGCAGTTCTTC
CASSQRDWEQFF
>NA|TRBJ2-3|TRBV9|NA
TGTGCCTCACAGTTCGGCACAGATACGCAGTATTTT
CASQFGTDTQYF
>NA|TRBJ2-3|TRBV29-1|NA
TGCAGCGTTGATTCCATCACTAGCACAGATACGCAGTATTTT
CSVDSITSTDTQYF
>TRBD1|TRBJ2-5|TRBV2|NA
TGTGCCAGGGACCGGGACAGGGGTTTCAATGAGCAGTACTTC
CARDRDRGFNEQYF
>NA|TRBJ2-7|TRBV6-1|NA
TGTGCCAGCAGGGGATGGACGGTTGCCTACGAGCAGTACTTC
CASRGWTVAYEQYF
>TRBD2|TRBJ2-3|TRBV29-1|few
TGCAGCGTCGGACTAGCGGGAAACACAGATACGCAGTATTTT
CSVGLAGNTDTQYF
>TRBD1|TRBJ2-1|TRBV13|few
TGTGCCAGCAGCAACCCGACAGGGGGGGCCTACAATGAGCAGTTCTTC
CASSNPTGGAYNEQFF
>TRBD1|TRBJ2-1|TRBV5-1|many
TGCGCCAGCAGCTCGTGGCAGGGGGCGTTTAGCTCCTACAATGAGCAGTTCTTC
CASSSWQGAFSSYNEQFF
>NA|TRBJ1-2|TRBV4-3|NA
TGCGCCAGCAGCCAAGATGGTGGAGCTCAAAGGGACGGCTACACCTTC
CASSQDGGAQRDGYTF
>TRBD1|TRBJ1-2|TRBV12-3/TRBV12-4|many
TGTGCCAGCAGGCTAGACAGGGCCTTCTATGGCTACACCTTC
CASRLDRAFYGYTF
>TRBD1|TRBJ1-2|TRBV5-1|NA
TGTGCCAGCTCACCAACAGGGGTTGATGGCTACACCTTC
CASSPTGVDGYTF
>NA|TRBJ2-6|TRBV3-1|NA
TGTGCCAGCAGCCAAGATTCGGTATACATGACTGGGGCCAACGTCCTAACTTTC
CASSQDSVYMTGANVLTF
>TRBD1|TRBJ2-1|TRBV6-5|few
TGTGCCAGCAGTAAGGGACAGAAATACAATGAGCAGTTCTTC
CASSKGQKYNEQFF
>NA|TRBJ2-1|TRBV9|many
TGTGCCAGCAGCGTAGTTTCCGGCAATGAGCAGTTCTTC
CASSVVSGNEQFF
>TRBD2|TRBJ2-3|TRBV5-1|many
TGCGCCAGCGGACCACCGACTAGCGGGAGCGCCACAGATACGCAGTATTTT
CASGPPTSGSATDTQYF
>NA|TRBJ2-7|TRBV18|NA
TGTGCCAGCTCACGGCTAGGCAGCAGCTCCTACAATGAGCAGTACTTC
CASSRLGSSSYNEQYF
>NA|TRBJ2-7|TRBV7-9|many
TGTGCCAGCAGCTTAGGAGGTGTCCTCGGGTACGAGCAGTACTTC
CASSLGGVLGYEQYF
>TRBD2|TRBJ2-5|TRBV20-1|NA
TGCAGTGCTAGAGGTTTGCGGAGTAGGGAGGGAGAGACCCAGTACTTC
CSARGLRSREGETQYF
>NA|TRBJ2-7|TRBV12-3/TRBV12-4|NA
TGTGCCAGCGGAGGAGGGTACGAGCAGTACTTC
CASGGGYEQYF
>TRBD2|TRBJ2-1|TRBV29-1|NA
TGCAGCGTTGGGACTAGCACTGTTGATGAGCAGTTCTTC
CSVGTSTVDEQFF
>NA|TRBJ2-2|TRBV7-2|NA
TGTGCCAGCAGCTTTCGGCCAGGGTCGGTCACCGGGGAGCTGTTTTTT
CASSFRPGSVTGELFF